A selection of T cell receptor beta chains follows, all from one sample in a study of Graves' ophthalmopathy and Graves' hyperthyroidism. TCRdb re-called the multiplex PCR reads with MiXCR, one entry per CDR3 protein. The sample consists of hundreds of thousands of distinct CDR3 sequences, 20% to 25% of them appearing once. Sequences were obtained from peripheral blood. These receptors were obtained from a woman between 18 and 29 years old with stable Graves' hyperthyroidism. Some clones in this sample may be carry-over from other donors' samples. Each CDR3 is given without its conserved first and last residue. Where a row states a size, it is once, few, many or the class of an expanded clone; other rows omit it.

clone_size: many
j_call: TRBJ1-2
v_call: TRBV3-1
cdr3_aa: ASSHAGINYGYT

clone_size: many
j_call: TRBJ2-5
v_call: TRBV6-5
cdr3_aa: ASSSPARAQETQY

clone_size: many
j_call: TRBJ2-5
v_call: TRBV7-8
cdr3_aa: ASSLAGTQY

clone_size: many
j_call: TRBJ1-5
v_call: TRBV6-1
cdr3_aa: ASSESWQVGQPQH

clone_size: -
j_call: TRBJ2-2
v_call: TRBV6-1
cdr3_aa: ASSSQYGADTGELF

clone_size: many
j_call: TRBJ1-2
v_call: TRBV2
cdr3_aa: ASSEGRGYYGYT

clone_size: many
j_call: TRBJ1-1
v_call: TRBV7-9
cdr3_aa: ASSPAF

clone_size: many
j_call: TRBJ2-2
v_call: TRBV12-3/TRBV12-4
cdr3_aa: ASSHPPGRAANTGELF

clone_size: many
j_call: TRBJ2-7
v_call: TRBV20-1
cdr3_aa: SARDPNVGTVISEQY

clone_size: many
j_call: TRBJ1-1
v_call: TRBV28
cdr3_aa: ASSPGVQAF

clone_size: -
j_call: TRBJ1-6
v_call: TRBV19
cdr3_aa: ASSRVSYNSPLH

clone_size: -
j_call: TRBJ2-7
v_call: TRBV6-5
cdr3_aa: ASSSPTVVGYEQY

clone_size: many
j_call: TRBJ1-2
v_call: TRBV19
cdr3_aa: ASSIGQPSYGYT

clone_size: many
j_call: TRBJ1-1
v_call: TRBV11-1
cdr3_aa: ASSSVTGQKNTEAF

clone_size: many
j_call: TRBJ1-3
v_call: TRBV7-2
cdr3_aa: ASSPQGPSGNTIY

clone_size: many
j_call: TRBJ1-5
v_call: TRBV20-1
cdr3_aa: SARDQGDQPQH

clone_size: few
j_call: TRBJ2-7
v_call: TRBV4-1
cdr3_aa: ASSQELVPVDEQY

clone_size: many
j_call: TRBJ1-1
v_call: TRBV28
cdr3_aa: ASLSGLNTEAF

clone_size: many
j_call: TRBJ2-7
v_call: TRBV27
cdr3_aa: ASSRAWWLGLTADSEQY

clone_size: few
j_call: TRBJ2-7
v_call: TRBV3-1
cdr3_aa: ASSQGDSLAYEQY

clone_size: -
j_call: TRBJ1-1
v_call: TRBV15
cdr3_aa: ATSFTGNTEAF

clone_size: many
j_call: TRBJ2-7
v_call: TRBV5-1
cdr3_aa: ASSLNVEQY

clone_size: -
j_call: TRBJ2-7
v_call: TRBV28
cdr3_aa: ASRRESSYEQY

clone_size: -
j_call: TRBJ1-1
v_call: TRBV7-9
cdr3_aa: ASNRGVANTEAF

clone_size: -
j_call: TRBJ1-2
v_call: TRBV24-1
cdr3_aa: ATPGGSYGYT

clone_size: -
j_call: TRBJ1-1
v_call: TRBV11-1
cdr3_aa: ASRHGVREENTEAC

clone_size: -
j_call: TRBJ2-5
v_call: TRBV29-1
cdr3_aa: SVVRGDQETQY

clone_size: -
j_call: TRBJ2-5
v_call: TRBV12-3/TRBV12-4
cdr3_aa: ASTWWGAETQY

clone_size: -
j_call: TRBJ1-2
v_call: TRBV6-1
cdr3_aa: ASVMSGEGGYGYT

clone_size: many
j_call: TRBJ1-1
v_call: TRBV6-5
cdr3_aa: ASSSPGGPEAF

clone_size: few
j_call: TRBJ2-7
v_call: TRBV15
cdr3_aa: ATSRGSRGEVYEQY

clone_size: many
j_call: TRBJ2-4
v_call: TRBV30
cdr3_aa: AWSVLGSRIQY

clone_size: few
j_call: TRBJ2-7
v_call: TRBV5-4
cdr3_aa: ASSFGIGDPTYEQY

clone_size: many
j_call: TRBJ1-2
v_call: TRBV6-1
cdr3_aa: ASSEREGVNYGYT

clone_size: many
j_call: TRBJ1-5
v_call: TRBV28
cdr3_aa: ASSATDQPQH

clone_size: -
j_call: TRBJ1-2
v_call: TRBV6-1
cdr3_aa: ASSNNQLGGGYT

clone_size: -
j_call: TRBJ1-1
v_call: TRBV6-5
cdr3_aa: ASNQGPEAF

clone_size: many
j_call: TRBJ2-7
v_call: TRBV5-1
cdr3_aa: ASSSETSGGRVQY

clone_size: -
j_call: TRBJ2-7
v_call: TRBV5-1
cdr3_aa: ASSLAGMGFSYEQY

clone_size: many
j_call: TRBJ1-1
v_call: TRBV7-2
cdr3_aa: ASSLGGLRSTEAF